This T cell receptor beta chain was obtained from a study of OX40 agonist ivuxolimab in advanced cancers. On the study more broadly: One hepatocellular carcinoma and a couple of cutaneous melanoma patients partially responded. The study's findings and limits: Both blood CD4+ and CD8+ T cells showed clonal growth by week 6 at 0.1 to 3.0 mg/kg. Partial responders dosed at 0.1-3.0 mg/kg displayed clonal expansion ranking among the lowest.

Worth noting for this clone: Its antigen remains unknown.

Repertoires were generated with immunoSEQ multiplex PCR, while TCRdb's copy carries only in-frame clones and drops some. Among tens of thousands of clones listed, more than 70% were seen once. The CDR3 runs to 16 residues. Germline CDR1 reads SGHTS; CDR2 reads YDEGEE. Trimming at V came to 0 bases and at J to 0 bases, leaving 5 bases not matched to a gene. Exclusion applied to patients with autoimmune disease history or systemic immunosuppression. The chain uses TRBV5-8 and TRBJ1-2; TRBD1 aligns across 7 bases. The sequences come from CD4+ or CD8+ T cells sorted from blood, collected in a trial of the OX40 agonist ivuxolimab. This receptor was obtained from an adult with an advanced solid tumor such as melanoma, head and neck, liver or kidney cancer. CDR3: CASSLALDRANYGYTF. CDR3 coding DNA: TGTGCCAGCAGCTTGGCCCTTGACAGGGCTAACTATGGCTACACCTTC.